The clone carrying this T cell receptor (beta chain) turned up a few times. TCRdb analysed the 5' RACE reads with MiXCR anew, one entry per CDR3 protein. The sample includes approximately 500,000 distinct CDR3 sequences, approximately 25% of them seen just once. V was trimmed by 7 bases and J by 1 base, leaving 15 bases between them. Germline loops: CDR1 SGHRS, CDR2 YFSETQ. This CDR3 spans 15 amino acids. This entry is derived from a study of T-cell memory formation after mild COVID-19. The sample comprised PBMCs or a T cell subset sorted from them (not recorded which). This TCR was recovered from an adult woman who had mild COVID-19 (a few samples of this study predate the infection). Cell type and time point are not known. The rearrangement joins TRBV5-1 to TRBJ2-4; D might be TRBD2 (6 bases). CDR3 residues: CASGEDLAAKNIQYF. In DNA, the CDR3 is TGCGCCAGCGGGGAGGACTTAGCGGCCAAAAACATTCAGTACTTC. The complete variable domain, with remaining parts taken from reference TRBV5-1 and TRBJ2-4, reads KAGVTQTPRYLIKTRGQQVTLSCSPISGHRSVSWYQQTPGQGLQFLFEYFSETQRNKGNFPGRFSGRQFSNSRSEMNVSTLELGDSALYLCASGEDLAAKNIQYFGAGTRLSVL.